A selection of T cell receptor beta chains follows, all from one sample in a study of sequential checkpoint blockade in melanoma. TCRdb keeps only in-frame clones here, not all; method: immunoSEQ multiplex PCR. The sample lists 30,000 to 40,000 clones; 86% were seen once. The sample was CD8+ T cells sorted from blood (inferred from file names), taken from a patient given nivolumab and ipilimumab in sequence. These receptors originate from a human donor with melanoma. Each CDR3 is given with its conserved first and last residue. D genes are given only for firm matches. The size entry is marked missing in some rows and otherwise reads once, few, many or a size class.

CDR3nt	CDR3aa	v_gene	j_gene	d_gene	abundance
TGTGCCAGCTCACCACCGGACGAAACGGGGGCTTTCTTT	CASSPPDETGAFF	TRBV18	TRBJ1-1	-	-
TGTGCCAGCGCGGCAGGAGGGGAAAAACTGTTTTTT	CASAAGGEKLFF	TRBV6-1	TRBJ1-4	-	once
TGTGCCAGCAGTTTAACAGGGGGGCCTTCCTACGAGCAGTACTTC	CASSLTGGPSYEQYF	TRBV11-2	TRBJ2-7	TRBD1	few
TGCGCCAGCAGGCGAACTAGCGTGGGTTACAATGAGCAGTTCTTC	CASRRTSVGYNEQFF	TRBV4-1	TRBJ2-1	TRBD2	-
TGTGCCAGCAACCCCCCGAGCGGTAGCTCCTACAATGAGCAGTTCTTC	CASNPPSGSSYNEQFF	TRBV11-3	TRBJ2-1	-	-
TGTGCCAGCAGTAAGACCCTGGCGACAGTTTCCTACGAGCAGTACTTC	CASSKTLATVSYEQYF	TRBV28	TRBJ2-7	-	-
TGTGCCAGCAGTCAGGACAGGGGGCAGGGTAATCAGCCCCAGCATTTT	CASSQDRGQGNQPQHF	TRBV28	TRBJ1-5	TRBD1	-
TGTGCCAGCACCATCAGGCGGGAGGGCACAGATACGCAGTATTTT	CASTIRREGTDTQYF	TRBV5-4	TRBJ2-3	TRBD2	-
TGTGCCAGCAGGCACCGCCCAGGGTCCTTCACAGATACGCAGTATTTT	CASRHRPGSFTDTQYF	TRBV2	TRBJ2-3	-	-
TGTGCCAGCAGCCAAGGTCCAGCGGGAGGCAATGAGCAGTTCTTC	CASSQGPAGGNEQFF	TRBV4-2	TRBJ2-1	TRBD2	-
TGTGCCAGTAGCCACGGGACAGGGTTGACTAGCGGGGACGCCGAGACCCAGTACTTC	CASSHGTGLTSGDAETQYF	TRBV19	TRBJ2-5	TRBD2	-
TGTGCCAGCGGGAGGGCCGGCCCCGGGGAGCTGTTTTTT	CASGRAGPGELFF	TRBV27	TRBJ2-2	TRBD2	-
TGCGCCAGCAGCTTGGATAGCGCCTCCTACAATGAGCAGTTCTTC	CASSLDSASYNEQFF	TRBV5-1	TRBJ2-1	-	-
TGTGCCAGCAGTTCCCACAGGGGGTCCTACTACGAGCAGTACTTC	CASSSHRGSYYEQYF	TRBV27	TRBJ2-7	TRBD1	-
TGCAGCGTTGTTGGGAGCAGAGCCGAACAAGAGACCCAGTACTTC	CSVVGSRAEQETQYF	TRBV29-1	TRBJ2-5	-	-
TGTGCCAGCAGTTTTCAGGGGATCTATGGCTACACCTTC	CASSFQGIYGYTF	TRBV28	TRBJ1-2	-	-
TGTGCCAGCAGCTGGGACTCCGCCGAGCAGTACTTC	CASSWDSAEQYF	TRBV11-2	TRBJ2-7	-	-
TGCGCCAGCAGCCAAGACAATTCCCCCTACGAGCAGTACTTC	CASSQDNSPYEQYF	TRBV4-1	TRBJ2-7	-	-
TGTGCCAGCAGTCCCTTTATGCGGTCAGCCCCTGGCTACACCTTC	CASSPFMRSAPGYTF	TRBV6-5	TRBJ1-2	-	-
TGCAGCGTTGAAGAAGAGTATGGCTACACCTTC	CSVEEEYGYTF	TRBV29-1	TRBJ1-2	-	-
TGTGCCAGTAGTCCTTATCCAGGGCCCACTAACTATGGCTACACCTTC	CASSPYPGPTNYGYTF	TRBV19	TRBJ1-2	-	-
TGTGCCAGCAGCTCGGGACAGGGTCGGTCACCCCTCCACTTT	CASSSGQGRSPLHF	TRBV7-9	TRBJ1-6	TRBD1	-
TGCGCCAGCAGCCGAGGACTAGCGGGGATCTACGAGCAGTACTTC	CASSRGLAGIYEQYF	TRBV4-1	TRBJ2-7	TRBD2	-
TGTGCCAGCAGCGCCGAGGGCATTAGCACAGATACGCAGTATTTT	CASSAEGISTDTQYF	TRBV9	TRBJ2-3	-	-
TGCGCCAGCAGCCAATGGACAGGGCTCAATGAGCAGTTCTTC	CASSQWTGLNEQFF	TRBV4-3	TRBJ2-1	TRBD1	-
TGTGCCAGTAGTATTTCCGGCACCGGGGAGCTGTTTTTT	CASSISGTGELFF	TRBV19	TRBJ2-2	-	once
TGTGCCAGCAGCCGCGAGGGAACTGAGCAGTTCTTC	CASSREGTEQFF	TRBV5-4	TRBJ2-1	-	once
TGTGCCAGCAGTTCTCCGCCCAGCGGGAACTACGAGCAGTACTTC	CASSSPPSGNYEQYF	TRBV27	TRBJ2-7	TRBD2	once
TGTGCCAGCAGCCAGTATGGCTACACCTTC	CASSQYGYTF	TRBV21-1	TRBJ1-2	-	-
TGTGCCAGCTCACCGCAGGGTCTGAACGAAAAACTGTTTTTT	CASSPQGLNEKLFF	TRBV18	TRBJ1-4	-	few
TGTGCCAGCAGCTTAAATTCTCCGGGGATGGCTTTCTTT	CASSLNSPGMAFF	TRBV7-9	TRBJ1-1	-	once
TGTGCCAGCAGCTTAGTCAGGTACCCTTACGAGCAGTACTTC	CASSLVRYPYEQYF	TRBV7-9	TRBJ2-7	-	-
TGTGCCAGCAGCTTAGTGGCAGCGGGAAAAGAGACCCAGTACTTC	CASSLVAAGKETQYF	TRBV7-9	TRBJ2-5	TRBD2	-
TGTGCCAGTACCGCAAGGGGCCCAGGGACTAGCGGGGCGAGCACCGGGGAGCTGTTTTTT	CASTARGPGTSGASTGELFF	TRBV19	TRBJ2-2	TRBD2	once
TGCGCCAGCAGTGGCGGGATCACCGGGGAGCTGTTTTTT	CASSGGITGELFF	TRBV5-1	TRBJ2-2	-	-
TGTGCCAGTAGTATAGGGAACAGGGTGGCATCGGCCAAAAACATTCAGTACTTC	CASSIGNRVASAKNIQYF	TRBV19	TRBJ2-4	-	-
TGCGCCAGCAGCTTGGGGCAGGGGGTCCCTGAAGCTTTCTTT	CASSLGQGVPEAFF	TRBV5-1	TRBJ1-1	TRBD1	-
TGTGCTAGTGGCCCGACAGGGCTGGCGCCTGGCTACACCTTC	CASGPTGLAPGYTF	TRBV12-5	TRBJ1-2	TRBD1	-
TGTGCCTGGAGCACTAGCGGGAGGGGCAATGAGCAGTTCTTC	CAWSTSGRGNEQFF	TRBV30	TRBJ2-1	TRBD2	-
TGTGCCAGCAGCGTGGGCAGGAATGAGCAGTTCTTC	CASSVGRNEQFF	TRBV5-6	TRBJ2-1	-	-
TGTGCCAGCAGTTCCACAGGGGCGAGGGATACGCAGTATTTT	CASSSTGARDTQYF	TRBV6-6	TRBJ2-3	TRBD1	-
TGTGCCAGTAGTATGATCGGGACAGGGGCCTTACTGGAGCAGTACTTC	CASSMIGTGALLEQYF	TRBV19	TRBJ2-7	TRBD1	-
TGTGCCTGGAGTAGAGAGTTCTACAATGAGCAGTTCTTC	CAWSREFYNEQFF	TRBV30	TRBJ2-1	-	-
TGTGCCTCAAGCTCAGGGGGCATTCACACTGAAGCTTTCTTT	CASSSGGIHTEAFF	TRBV19	TRBJ1-1	TRBD1	-
TGCAGCGTTGAGTTTCTTTCCGGGGAGCTGTTTTTT	CSVEFLSGELFF	TRBV29-1	TRBJ2-2	-	-
TGTGCCAGCAGTCCCTCCCCTAGTGGCTACGAGCAGTACTTC	CASSPSPSGYEQYF	TRBV27	TRBJ2-7	-	-
TGTGCCAGCAGCTTGCGGGAGGGGGAGGCTTTCTTT	CASSLREGEAFF	TRBV5-5	TRBJ1-1	-	-
TGTGCCAGCAGTTTGACAGGGGTCGGAAACACCATATATTTT	CASSLTGVGNTIYF	TRBV27	TRBJ1-3	TRBD1	-
TGTGCCAGCAGTGAAATACGGGGAAAGCCCTACGAGCAGTACTTC	CASSEIRGKPYEQYF	TRBV6-1	TRBJ2-7	-	-
TGTGCCAGCCTGGTGGGGCCGAACACTGAAGCTTTCTTT	CASLVGPNTEAFF	TRBV27	TRBJ1-1	-	-
TGCAGCGTTGAGGGCCTAGCGGGAGACTACGAGCAGTACTTC	CSVEGLAGDYEQYF	TRBV29-1	TRBJ2-7	TRBD2	-
TGTGCCAGCAGTTTGTCAGGGGAAGTTACCGGGGAGCTGTTTTTT	CASSLSGEVTGELFF	TRBV27	TRBJ2-2	-	once
TGTGCCAGTACCCGGGGGTCAGGGTACGAGCAGTACTTC	CASTRGSGYEQYF	TRBV27	TRBJ2-7	-	-
TGTGCCAGTAGTATCGGTCTCATAGAGTACAGTAGCAATCAGCCCCAGCATTTT	CASSIGLIEYSSNQPQHF	TRBV19	TRBJ1-5	-	-